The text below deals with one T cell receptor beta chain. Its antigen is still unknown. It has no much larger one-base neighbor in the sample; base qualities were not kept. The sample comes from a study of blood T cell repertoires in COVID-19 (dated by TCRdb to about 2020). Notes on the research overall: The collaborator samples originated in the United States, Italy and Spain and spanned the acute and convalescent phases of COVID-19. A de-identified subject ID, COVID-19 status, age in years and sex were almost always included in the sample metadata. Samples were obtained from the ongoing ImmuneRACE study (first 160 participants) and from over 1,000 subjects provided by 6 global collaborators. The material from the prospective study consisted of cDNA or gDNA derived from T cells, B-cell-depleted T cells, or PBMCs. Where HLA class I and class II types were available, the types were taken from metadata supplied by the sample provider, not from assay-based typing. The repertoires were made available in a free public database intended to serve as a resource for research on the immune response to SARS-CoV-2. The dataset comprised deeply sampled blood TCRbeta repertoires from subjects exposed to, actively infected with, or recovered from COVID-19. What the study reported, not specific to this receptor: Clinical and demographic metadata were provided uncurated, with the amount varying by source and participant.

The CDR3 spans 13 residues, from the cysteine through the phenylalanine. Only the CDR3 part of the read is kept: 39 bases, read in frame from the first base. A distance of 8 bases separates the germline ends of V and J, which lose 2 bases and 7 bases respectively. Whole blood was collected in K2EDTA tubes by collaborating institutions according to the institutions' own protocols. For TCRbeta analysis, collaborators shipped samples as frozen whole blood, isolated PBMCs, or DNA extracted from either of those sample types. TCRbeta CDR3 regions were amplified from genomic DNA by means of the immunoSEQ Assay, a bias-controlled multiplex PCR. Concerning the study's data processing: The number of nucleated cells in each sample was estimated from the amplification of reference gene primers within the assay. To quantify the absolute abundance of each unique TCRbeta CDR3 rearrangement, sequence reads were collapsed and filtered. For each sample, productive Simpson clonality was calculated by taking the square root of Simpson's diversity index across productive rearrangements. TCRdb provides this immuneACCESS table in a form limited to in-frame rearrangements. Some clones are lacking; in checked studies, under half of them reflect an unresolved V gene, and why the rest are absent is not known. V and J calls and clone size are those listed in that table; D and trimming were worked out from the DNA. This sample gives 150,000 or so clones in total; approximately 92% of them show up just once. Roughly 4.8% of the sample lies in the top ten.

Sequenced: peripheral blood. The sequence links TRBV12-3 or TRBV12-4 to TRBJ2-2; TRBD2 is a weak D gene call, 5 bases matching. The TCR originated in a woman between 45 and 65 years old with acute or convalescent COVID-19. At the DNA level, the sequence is TGTGCCAGCAGTTTAACCGGGGTCGGGGAGCTGTTTTTT. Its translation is CASSLTGVGELFF.